This note documents a single T cell receptor beta chain sequence. The entry originates in a study of blood T cell repertoires in COVID-19. Repertoires were generated with immunoSEQ multiplex PCR, while TCRdb's copy carries only in-frame clones and drops some. The table shows some 300,000 clones, with roughly 90% occurring only once. Looked up from germline, CDR1 is SGHKS and CDR2 is YYEKEE (reference sequence). The V gene end was trimmed by 5 bases and the J gene end by 1 base; junction bases not matched to a gene: 9. CDR3 size: 16 residues. Followed longitudinally, the Seattle patients had been enrolled during active infection.

The specimen was peripheral blood. This TCR was recovered from a woman in her thirties or forties with COVID-19, enrolled during active disease. This chain uses TRBV5-5 with TRBJ2-1, with 7 bases that match TRBD2. CDR3 coding DNA: TGTGCCAGCAGATTTCTAGCGGAGAGGTCCTACAATGAGCAGTTCTTC. It encodes CASRFLAERSYNEQFF.